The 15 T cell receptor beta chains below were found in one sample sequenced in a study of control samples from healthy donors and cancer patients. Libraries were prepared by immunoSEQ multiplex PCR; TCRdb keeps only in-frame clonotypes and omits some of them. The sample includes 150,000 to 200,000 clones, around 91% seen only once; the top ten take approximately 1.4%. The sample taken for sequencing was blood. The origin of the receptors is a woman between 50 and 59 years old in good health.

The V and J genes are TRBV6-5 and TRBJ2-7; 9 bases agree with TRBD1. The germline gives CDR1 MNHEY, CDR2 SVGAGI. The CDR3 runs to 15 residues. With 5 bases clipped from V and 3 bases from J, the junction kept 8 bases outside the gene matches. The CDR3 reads CASSTTGTGIYEQYF. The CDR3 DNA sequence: TGTGCCAGCAGTACCACCGGGACAGGGATCTACGAGCAGTACTTC.

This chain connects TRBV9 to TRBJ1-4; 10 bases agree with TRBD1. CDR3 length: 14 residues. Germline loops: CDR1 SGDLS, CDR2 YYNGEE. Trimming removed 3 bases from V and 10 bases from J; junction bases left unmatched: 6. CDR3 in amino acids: CASSAGQGVGKLFF. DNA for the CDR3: TGTGCCAGCAGCGCCGGACAGGGGGTAGGAAAACTGTTTTTT. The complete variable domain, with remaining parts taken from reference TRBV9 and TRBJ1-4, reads DSGVTQTPKHLITATGQRVTLRCSPRSGDLSVYWYQQSLDQGLQFLIQYYNGEERAKGNILERFSAQQFPDLHSELNLSSLELGDSALYFCASSAGQGVGKLFFGSGTQLSVL.

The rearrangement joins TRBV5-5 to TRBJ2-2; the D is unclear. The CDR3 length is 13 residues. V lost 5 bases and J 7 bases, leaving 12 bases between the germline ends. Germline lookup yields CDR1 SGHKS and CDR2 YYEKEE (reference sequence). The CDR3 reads CASRVLVDGELFF. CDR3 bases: TGTGCCAGCAGGGTTCTAGTCGACGGGGAGCTGTTTTTT.

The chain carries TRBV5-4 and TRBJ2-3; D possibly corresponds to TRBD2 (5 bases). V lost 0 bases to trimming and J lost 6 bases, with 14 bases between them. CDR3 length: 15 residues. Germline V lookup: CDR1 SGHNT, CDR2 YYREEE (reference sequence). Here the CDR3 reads CASSLGGSPKDTQYF. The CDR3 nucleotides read TGTGCCAGCAGCTTGGGCGGGTCCCCCAAGGATACGCAGTATTTT.

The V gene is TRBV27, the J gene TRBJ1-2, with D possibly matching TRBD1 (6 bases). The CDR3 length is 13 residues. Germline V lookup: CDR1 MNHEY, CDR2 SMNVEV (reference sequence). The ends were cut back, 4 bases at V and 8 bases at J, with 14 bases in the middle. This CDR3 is CASSSPGGRGYTF. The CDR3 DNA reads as TGTGCCAGCAGTTCGCCGGGGGGGCGGGGCTACACCTTC.

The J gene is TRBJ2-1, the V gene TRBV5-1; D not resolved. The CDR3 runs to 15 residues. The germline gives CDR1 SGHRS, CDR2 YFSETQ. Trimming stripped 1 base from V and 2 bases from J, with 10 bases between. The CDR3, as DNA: TGCGCCAGCAGCTTGACTGGAAACCCCTACAATGAGCAGTTCTTC. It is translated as CASSLTGNPYNEQFF.

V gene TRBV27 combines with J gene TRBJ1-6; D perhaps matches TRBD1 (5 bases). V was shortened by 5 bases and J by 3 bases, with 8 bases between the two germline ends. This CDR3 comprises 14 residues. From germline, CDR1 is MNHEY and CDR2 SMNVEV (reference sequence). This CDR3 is CASSPGGYNSPLHF. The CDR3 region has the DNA TGTGCCAGCAGTCCGGGGGGCTATAATTCACCCCTCCACTTT.

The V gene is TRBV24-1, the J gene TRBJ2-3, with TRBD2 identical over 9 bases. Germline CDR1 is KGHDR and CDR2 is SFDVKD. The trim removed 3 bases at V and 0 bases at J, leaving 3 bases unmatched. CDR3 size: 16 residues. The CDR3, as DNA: TGTGCCACCAGTGATGGTAGCGGGAGTAGCACAGATACGCAGTATTTT. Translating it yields CATSDGSGSSTDTQYF.

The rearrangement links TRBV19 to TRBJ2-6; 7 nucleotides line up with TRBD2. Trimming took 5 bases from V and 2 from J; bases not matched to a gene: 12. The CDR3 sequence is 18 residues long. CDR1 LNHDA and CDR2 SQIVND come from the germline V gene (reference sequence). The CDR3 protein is CASSDYGGISTGANVLTF. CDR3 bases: TGTGCCAGTAGTGATTACGGGGGGATATCGACTGGGGCCAACGTCCTGACTTTC.

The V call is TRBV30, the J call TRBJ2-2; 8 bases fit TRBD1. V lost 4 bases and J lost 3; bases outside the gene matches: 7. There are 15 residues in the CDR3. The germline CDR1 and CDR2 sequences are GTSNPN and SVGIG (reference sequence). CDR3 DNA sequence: TGTGCCTGGAAGCCTCAGGGGGCCGACACCGGGGAGCTGTTTTTT. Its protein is CAWKPQGADTGELFF.

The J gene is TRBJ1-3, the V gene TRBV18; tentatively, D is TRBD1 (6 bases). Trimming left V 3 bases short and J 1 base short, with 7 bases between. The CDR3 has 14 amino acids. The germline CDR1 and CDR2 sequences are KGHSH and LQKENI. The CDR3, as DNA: TGTGCCAGCTCACCCGGACAGTCTGGAAACACCATATATTTT. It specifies CASSPGQSGNTIYF.

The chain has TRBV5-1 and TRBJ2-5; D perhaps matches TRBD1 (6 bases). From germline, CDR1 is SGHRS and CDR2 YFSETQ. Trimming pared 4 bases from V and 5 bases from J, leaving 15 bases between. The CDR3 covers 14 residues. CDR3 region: CASSTPQGGETQYF. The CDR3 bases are TGCGCCAGCAGCACGCCACAGGGCGGGGAGACCCAGTACTTC.

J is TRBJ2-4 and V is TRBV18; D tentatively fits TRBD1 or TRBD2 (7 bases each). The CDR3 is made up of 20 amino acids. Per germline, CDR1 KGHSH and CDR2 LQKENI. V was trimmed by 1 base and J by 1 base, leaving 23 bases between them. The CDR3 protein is CASSPRTGEGAGWAKNIQYF. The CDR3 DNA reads TGTGCCAGCTCACCACGAACGGGGGAGGGGGCGGGTTGGGCCAAAAACATTCAGTACTTC.

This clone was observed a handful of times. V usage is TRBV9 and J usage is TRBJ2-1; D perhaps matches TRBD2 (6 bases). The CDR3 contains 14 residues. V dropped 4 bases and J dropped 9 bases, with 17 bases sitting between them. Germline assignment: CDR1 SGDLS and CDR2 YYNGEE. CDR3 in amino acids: CASSPYPTSSEQFF. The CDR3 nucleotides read TGTGCCAGCAGCCCTTACCCCACTAGCAGTGAGCAGTTCTTC.

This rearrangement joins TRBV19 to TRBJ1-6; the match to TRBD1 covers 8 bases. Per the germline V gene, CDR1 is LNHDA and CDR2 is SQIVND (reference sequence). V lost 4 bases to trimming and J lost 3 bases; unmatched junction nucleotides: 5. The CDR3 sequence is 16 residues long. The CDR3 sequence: CASSTVDRGYNSPLHF. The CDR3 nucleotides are TGTGCCAGTAGTACCGTTGACAGGGGCTATAATTCACCCCTCCACTTT.